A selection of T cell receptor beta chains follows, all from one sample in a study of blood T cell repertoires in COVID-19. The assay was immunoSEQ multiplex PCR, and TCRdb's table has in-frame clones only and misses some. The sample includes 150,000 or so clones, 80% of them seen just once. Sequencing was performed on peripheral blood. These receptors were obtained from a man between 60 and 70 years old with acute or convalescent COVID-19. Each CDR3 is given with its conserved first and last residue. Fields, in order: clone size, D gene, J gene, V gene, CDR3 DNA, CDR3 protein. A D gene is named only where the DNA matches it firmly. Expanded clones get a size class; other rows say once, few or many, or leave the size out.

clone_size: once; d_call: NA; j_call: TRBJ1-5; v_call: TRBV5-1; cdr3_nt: TGCGCCAGCAGCTTGGGAGGCGTTGGCAATCAGCCCCAGCATTTT; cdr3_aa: CASSLGGVGNQPQHF
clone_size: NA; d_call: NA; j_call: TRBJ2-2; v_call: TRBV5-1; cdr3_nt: TGCGCCAGCGGGGGGGCTTTGAACACCGGGGAGCTGTTTTTT; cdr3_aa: CASGGALNTGELFF
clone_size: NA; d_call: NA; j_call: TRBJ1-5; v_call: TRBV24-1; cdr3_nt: TGTGCCACCAGTGATACGACCGGGGTTGGCAATCAGCCCCAGCATTTT; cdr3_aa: CATSDTTGVGNQPQHF
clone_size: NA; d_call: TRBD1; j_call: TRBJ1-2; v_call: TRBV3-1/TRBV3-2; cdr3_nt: TGTGCCAGCAGCGCGACAGGGCACTATGGCTACACCTTC; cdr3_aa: CASSATGHYGYTF
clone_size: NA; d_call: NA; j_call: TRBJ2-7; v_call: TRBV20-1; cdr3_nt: TGCAGTGCTAGTGCAGGTGGGCCCTACGAGCAGTACTTC; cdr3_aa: CSASAGGPYEQYF
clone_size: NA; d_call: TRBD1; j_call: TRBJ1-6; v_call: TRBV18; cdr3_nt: TGTGCCAGCTCACCCGGGACAGGGAATTCACCCCTCCACTTT; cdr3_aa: CASSPGTGNSPLHF
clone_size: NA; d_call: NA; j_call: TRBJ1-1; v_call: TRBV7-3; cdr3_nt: TGTGCCAGCAGCCTCACCGGGACACAGAACACTGAAGCTTTCTTT; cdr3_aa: CASSLTGTQNTEAFF
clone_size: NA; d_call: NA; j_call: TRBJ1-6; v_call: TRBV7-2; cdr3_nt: TGTGCCAGCAGCTTATCAGGGGTGAGCTCCTATAATTCACCCCTCCACTTT; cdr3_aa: CASSLSGVSSYNSPLHF
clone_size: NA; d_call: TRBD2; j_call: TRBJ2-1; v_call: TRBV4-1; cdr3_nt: TGCGCCAGCAGCCAGGCGACTAGCGGGAGGGGGTATGAGCAGTTCTTC; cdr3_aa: CASSQATSGRGYEQFF
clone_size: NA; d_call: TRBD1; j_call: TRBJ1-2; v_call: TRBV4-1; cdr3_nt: TGCGCCAGCAGCCGAGACCAGGGGGCGCGAGGCTACACCTTC; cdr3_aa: CASSRDQGARGYTF